A selection of T cell receptor beta chains follows, all from one sample in a study of human T cells and chemical hapten exposure. TCRdb recomputed calls from the 5' RACE reads with MiXCR, one row per CDR3 protein. Of about 110,000 distinct CDR3 sequences in the sample, approximately 20% are singletons; the top ten hold around 2.8%. Receptors were obtained from a human donor in good health. Both conserved end residues are part of each CDR3. The D gene is left open where the match is weak. Size tells how often a clone was seen (once, few, many) or the class of an expanded clone, and some rows leave it out.

len	d_gene	abundance	v_gene	j_gene	CDR3aa	CDR3nt
12	NA	NA	TRBV6-6	TRBJ1-2	CASSLRERGYTF	TGTGCCAGCAGTTTACGGGAGCGAGGCTACACCTTC
16	NA	few	TRBV28	TRBJ2-3	CASSQLRDGRTDTQYF	TGTGCCAGCAGTCAACTCCGGGACGGAAGAACAGATACGCAGTATTTT
14	TRBD2	NA	TRBV3-1	TRBJ2-3	CASSVAGPTDTQYF	TGTGCCAGCAGCGTAGCGGGACCGACAGATACGCAGTATTTT
13	NA	NA	TRBV28	TRBJ2-3	CASTLGGGDTQYF	TGTGCCAGCACTTTAGGAGGGGGGGATACGCAGTATTTT
14	TRBD2	NA	TRBV11-2	TRBJ2-1	CASSTSVIHNEQFF	TGTGCCAGCAGCACTAGCGTCATCCACAATGAGCAGTTCTTC
13	NA	few	TRBV3-1	TRBJ2-3	CASSPLSSGTQYF	TGTGCCAGCAGCCCCCTTAGTTCTGGTACGCAGTATTTT
14	TRBD1	few	TRBV27	TRBJ2-7	CASSFGTGAYEQYF	TGTGCCAGCAGTTTCGGGACAGGGGCCTACGAGCAGTACTTC
11	NA	NA	TRBV2	TRBJ2-7	CASQSSYEQYF	TGTGCCAGCCAGAGCTCCTACGAGCAGTACTTC
14	NA	few	TRBV24-1	TRBJ2-1	CATSDVGTGNEQFF	TGTGCCACCAGTGATGTTGGAACGGGTAATGAGCAGTTCTTC
17	TRBD2	many	TRBV29-1	TRBJ2-1	CSVEDMAREGTYNEQFF	TGCAGCGTTGAAGATATGGCGAGGGAGGGAACCTACAATGAGCAGTTCTTC
14	NA	NA	TRBV7-9	TRBJ2-1	CASSLVPSENEQFF	TGTGCCAGCAGCTTAGTTCCTAGCGAAAATGAGCAGTTCTTC
14	TRBD1	NA	TRBV7-2	TRBJ1-5	CASSGGTGGQPQHF	TGTGCCAGCAGCGGGGGGACAGGAGGACAGCCCCAGCATTTT
17	TRBD1	few	TRBV28	TRBJ2-3	CASSLSLRDRVTDTQYF	TGTGCCAGCAGTTTAAGCTTGAGGGACAGGGTGACAGATACGCAGTATTTT
12	NA	NA	TRBV20-1	TRBJ1-3	CSARDNPVLEHF	TGCAGTGCTAGAGATAACCCAGTGCTAGAACATTTT
15	NA	few	TRBV7-7	TRBJ2-1	CASSLGVSSYNEQFF	TGTGCTAGCAGCCTCGGAGTTAGCTCCTACAATGAGCAGTTCTTC
14	NA	many	TRBV3-1	TRBJ1-5	CASSPLSSNQPQHF	TGTGCCAGCAGCCCCCTCTCCAGCAATCAGCCCCAGCATTTT